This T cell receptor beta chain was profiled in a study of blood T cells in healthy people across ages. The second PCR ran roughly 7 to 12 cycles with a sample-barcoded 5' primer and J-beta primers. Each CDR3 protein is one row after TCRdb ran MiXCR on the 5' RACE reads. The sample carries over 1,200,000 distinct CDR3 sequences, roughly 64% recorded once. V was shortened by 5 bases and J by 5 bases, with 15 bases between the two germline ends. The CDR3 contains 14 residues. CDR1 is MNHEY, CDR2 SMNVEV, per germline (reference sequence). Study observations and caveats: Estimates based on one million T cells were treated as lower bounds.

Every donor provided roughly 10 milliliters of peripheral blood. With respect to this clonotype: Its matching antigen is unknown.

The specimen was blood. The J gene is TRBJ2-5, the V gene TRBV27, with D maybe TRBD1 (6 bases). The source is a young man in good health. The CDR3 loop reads CASSVSRGGETQYF. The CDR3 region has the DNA TGTGCCAGCAGTGTAAGCAGGGGCGGCGAGACCCAGTACTTC.